This TCR beta chain was recovered during a study of cytomegalovirus exposure and HLA in healthy donors. Study context: Drawn from HLA-typed donors, 80 million to 95 million unique TCRs were held in an early data release.

This clone has more than one count but fewer than ten. What it binds is unknown. PCR used 60 Vbeta primers and 13 Jbeta primers. Only in-frame clones appear in the TCRdb table, and some are missing; sequencing was by immunoSEQ multiplex PCR. Here the sample spans about 130,000 clones, more than 75% being singletons. Trimming removed 6 bases from V and 3 bases from J; junction bases left unmatched: 7. This CDR3 has 14 amino acids. Germline loops: CDR1 LNHDA, CDR2 SQIVND (reference sequence). Findings and caveats of the study: Cytomegalovirus association was assigned to under 200 TCR beta chains. Within an earlier analysis, most TCR beta V segments proved productive either about 90% or about 30% of the time. HLA restriction was apparent for most CMV-associated TCR beta chains in a later analysis.

The sequencing input was PBMCs. This rearrangement joins TRBV19 to TRBJ1-1, with TRBD1 matching 7 bases. The clonotype originates from a man aged 35 to 55 in good health and CMV-seronegative. As DNA, the CDR3 is TGTGCCAGTAGCCCACAGGGGAGAGACACTGAAGCTTTCTTT. It is translated as CASSPQGRDTEAFF. Combining the CDR3 with reference TRBV19 and TRBJ1-1 gives the whole variable domain DGGITQSPKYLFRKEGQNVTLSCEQNLNHDAMYWYRQDPGQGLRLIYYSQIVNDFQKGDIAEGYSVSREKKESFPLTVTSAQKNPTAFYLCASSPQGRDTEAFFGQGTRLTVV.